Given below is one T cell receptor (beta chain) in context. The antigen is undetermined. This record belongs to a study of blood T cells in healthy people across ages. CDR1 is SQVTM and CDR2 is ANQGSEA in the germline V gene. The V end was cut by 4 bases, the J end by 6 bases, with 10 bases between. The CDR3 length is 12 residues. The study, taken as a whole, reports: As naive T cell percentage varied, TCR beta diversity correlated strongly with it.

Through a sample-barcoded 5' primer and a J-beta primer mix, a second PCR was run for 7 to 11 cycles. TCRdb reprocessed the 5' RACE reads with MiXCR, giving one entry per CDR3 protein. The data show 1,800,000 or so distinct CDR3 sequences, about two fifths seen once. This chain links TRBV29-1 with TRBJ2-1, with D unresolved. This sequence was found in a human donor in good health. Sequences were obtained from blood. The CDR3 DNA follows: TGCAGCGTTGTAGACCCGGGCAATGAGCAGTTCTTC. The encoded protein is CSVVDPGNEQFF.